This T cell receptor beta chain emerged from a study of shared clonotypes between healthy human individuals. Study conclusions and caveats: Naive CD4 clonotype sharing across a few donors was around 5%.

The V gene's germline CDR1 is MNHNS and CDR2 SASEGT. CDR3 length: 12 amino acids. Trimming took 6 bases from V and 10 from J; bases not matched to a gene: 6. About this clone: Antigen unknown.

Deep was the level at which the assay was run. The protocol was immunoSEQ multiplex PCR, while the TCRdb copy is restricted to in-frame clones and leaves out a portion. The sample yields roughly 1 million clones, approximately 80% seen once. Every one of the donors was a Caucasian adult that lived in Nashville, Tennessee. In the CD4+ fraction, cells were divided into CD45RA+ naive and CD45RA-negative memory subsets. The source is a man between 18 and 29 years old in good health. Some clones in this sample may be carry-over from other donors' samples. Sequenced material: memory CD4+ T cells from PBMCs. The subset here: CD45RA-negative fraction. The rearrangement uses TRBV6-1 and TRBJ1-2; TRBD1 aligns across 9 bases. CDR3 sequence: CASRTGTGHYTF. DNA of the CDR3: TGTGCCAGCAGGACCGGGACAGGGCACTACACCTTC.